This T cell receptor beta chain was profiled in a study of vaccination and CD4 T cells after COVID-19. Treatment denoted: approximately 10-day PBMC culture with coronavirus spike peptide pools or control peptides (ViraFEST assay). ViraFEST used peptide pools to expand antigen-specific T cells before TCR sequencing. The CDR3 has 14 amino acids. Germline loops: CDR1 SNHLY, CDR2 FYNNEI. J lost 6 bases, V lost 6 bases, and 7 bases had no gene match. Sequenced with the Oncomine TCR Beta short-read assay was DNA taken from cultured CD4+ T cells. Genomic DNA was taken out of cultured CD4+ T cells by extraction. TCRdb re-called the PCR reads with MiXCR, one entry per CDR3 protein. Here the sample spans 15,000 to 20,000 distinct CDR3 sequences, roughly 60% being singletons. Details on this clonotype: Its antigen remains unidentified.

The TCR comes from a human donor who had recovered from COVID-19. This sequence joins TRBV2 and TRBJ1-5; 8 positions agree with TRBD1. The source was CD4+ T cells from blood, cultured in vitro, collected before SARS-CoV-2 vaccination. As DNA, the CDR3 is TGTGCCAGCAGAGACAGGGGAGAGGGTCAGCCCCAGCATTTT. This translates into CASRDRGEGQPQHF.